This entry describes one T cell receptor (beta chain). Its antigen is still unknown. Transcripts of RNA were the source for amplifying TCR beta CDR3 regions. Following a first-round RT-PCR that used HTBI primers, a second-round multiplex PCR was carried out. Each CDR3 protein is one row after TCRdb ran MiXCR on the multiplex PCR reads. The sample carries some 250,000 distinct CDR3 sequences, around 42% recorded once. The sample originates from a study of Graves' ophthalmopathy and Graves' hyperthyroidism. Study observations and caveats: Between ophthalmopathy and stable hyperthyroidism, a 13-signature model drew a separation with 87.88% sensitivity and 70% to 84% specificity. Blood was where most expanded thyroid clonotypes above 0.001 frequency also turned up.

Germline assignment: CDR1 SGHTA and CDR2 FQGTGA. V was clipped by 4 bases and J by 4 bases; unmatched bases: 1. The CDR3 spans 13 residues. For donors with ophthalmopathy, the disease showed moderate-to-severe activity, reached CAS ≥3 and NOSPECS ≥4, and had lasted under 3 months. Patients with other autoimmune diseases, uncontrolled infections, pregnancy or lactation were excluded. The sample comprised peripheral blood. The TCR comes from an adult man with Graves' ophthalmopathy. The chain couples TRBV7-3 to TRBJ2-1; 7 bases agree with TRBD1. The CDR3 nucleotides read TGTGCCAGCAGCTCGACAGGGTACAATGAGCAGTTCTTC. Amino acids: CASSSTGYNEQFF. The complete variable domain, with remaining parts taken from reference TRBV7-3 and TRBJ2-1, reads GAGVSQTPSNKVTEKGKYVELRCDPISGHTALYWYRQSLGQGPEFLIYFQGTGAADDSGLPNDRFFAVRPEGSVSTLKIQRTERGDSAVYLCASSSTGYNEQFFGPGTRLTVL.